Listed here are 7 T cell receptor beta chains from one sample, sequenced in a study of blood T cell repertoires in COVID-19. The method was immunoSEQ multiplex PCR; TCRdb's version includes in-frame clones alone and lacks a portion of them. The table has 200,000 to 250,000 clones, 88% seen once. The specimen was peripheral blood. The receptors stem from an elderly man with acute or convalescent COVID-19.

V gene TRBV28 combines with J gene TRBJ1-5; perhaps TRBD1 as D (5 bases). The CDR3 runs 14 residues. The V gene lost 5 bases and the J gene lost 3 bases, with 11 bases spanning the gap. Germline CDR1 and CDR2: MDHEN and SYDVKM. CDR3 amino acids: CASSGPDTNQPQHF. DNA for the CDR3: TGTGCCAGCAGTGGACCGGACACCAATCAGCCCCAGCATTTT.

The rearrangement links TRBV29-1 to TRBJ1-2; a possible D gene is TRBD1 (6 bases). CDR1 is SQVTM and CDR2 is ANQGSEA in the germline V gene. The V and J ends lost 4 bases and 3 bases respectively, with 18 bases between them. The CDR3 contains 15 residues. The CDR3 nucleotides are TGCAGCGTTGTCAGCGGGGGCGCGAACCACTATGGCTACACCTTC. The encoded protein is CSVVSGGANHYGYTF. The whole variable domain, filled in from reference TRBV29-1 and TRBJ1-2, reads SAVISQKPSRDICQRGTSLTIQCQVDSQVTMMFWYRQQPGQSLTLIATANQGSEATYESGFVIDKFPISRPNLTFSTLTVSNMSPEDSSIYLCSVVSGGANHYGYTFGSGTRLTVV.

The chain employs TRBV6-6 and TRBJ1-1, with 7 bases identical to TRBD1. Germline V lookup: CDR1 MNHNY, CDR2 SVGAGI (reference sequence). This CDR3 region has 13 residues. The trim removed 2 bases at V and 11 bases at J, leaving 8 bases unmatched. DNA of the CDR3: TGTGCCAGCAGTTACCAGACAGGGACTTTGGCTTTCTTT. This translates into CASSYQTGTLAFF.

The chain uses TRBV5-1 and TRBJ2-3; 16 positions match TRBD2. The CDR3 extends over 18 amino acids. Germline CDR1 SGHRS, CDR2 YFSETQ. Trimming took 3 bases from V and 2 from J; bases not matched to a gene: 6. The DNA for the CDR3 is TGCGCCAGCAGCTCGGGACTAGCGGGAGGGCCAGTCACAGATACGCAGTATTTT. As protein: CASSSGLAGGPVTDTQYF.

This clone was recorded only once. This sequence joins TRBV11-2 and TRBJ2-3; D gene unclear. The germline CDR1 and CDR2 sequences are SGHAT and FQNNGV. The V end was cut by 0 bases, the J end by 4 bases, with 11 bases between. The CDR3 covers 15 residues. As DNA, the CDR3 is TGTGCCAGCAGCTTAGAGGTCTCGGGTGCAGATACGCAGTATTTT. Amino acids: CASSLEVSGADTQYF.

The CDR3 DNA sequence: TGTGCCAGCAGCAGGGACAGCTCCTACAATGAGCAGTTCTTC. This gives the protein CASSRDSSYNEQFF. V is TRBV11-2 and J is TRBJ2-1, with 7 bases identical to TRBD1. After removal of 5 bases from V and 0 bases from J, the junction contained 1 base not matched to a gene. Germline-derived CDR1 and CDR2 are SGHAT and FQNNGV. The CDR3 extends over 14 amino acids.

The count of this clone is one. CDR3: CASSQEWPPGQGVADTEAFF. CDR3 DNA: TGTGCCAGCAGCCAAGAGTGGCCCCCGGGACAGGGGGTTGCAGACACTGAAGCTTTCTTT. The chain recombines TRBV3-1 (or the pseudogene TRBV3-2) with TRBJ1-1; the match to TRBD1 covers 11 bases. V lost 0 bases to trimming and J lost 3 bases; unmatched junction nucleotides: 15. CDR3 length: 20 residues. CDR1 and CDR2 from the germline V gene are LGHDT and YNNKEL (reference sequence).